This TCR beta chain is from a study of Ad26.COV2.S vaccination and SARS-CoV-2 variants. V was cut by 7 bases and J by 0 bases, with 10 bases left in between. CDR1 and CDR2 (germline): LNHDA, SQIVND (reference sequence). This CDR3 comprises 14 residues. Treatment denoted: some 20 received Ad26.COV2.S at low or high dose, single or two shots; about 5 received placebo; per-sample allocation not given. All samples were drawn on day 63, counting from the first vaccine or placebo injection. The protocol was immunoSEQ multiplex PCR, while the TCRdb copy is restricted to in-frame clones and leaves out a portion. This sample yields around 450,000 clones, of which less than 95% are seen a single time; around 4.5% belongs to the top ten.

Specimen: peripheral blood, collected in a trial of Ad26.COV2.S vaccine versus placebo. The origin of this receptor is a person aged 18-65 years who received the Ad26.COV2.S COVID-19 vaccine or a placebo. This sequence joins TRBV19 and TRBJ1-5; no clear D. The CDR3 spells CASTPRDSNQPQHF. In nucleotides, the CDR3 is TGTGCCAGTACTCCCCGGGATAGCAATCAGCCCCAGCATTTT.